These 25 T cell receptor beta chains were sequenced from one sample in a study of T cell repertoires in cytomegalovirus infection. Antigens of these TCRs are unknown. Using its own MiXCR run on the reads, TCRdb lists one record per CDR3 protein. The sample contains around 99,000 distinct CDR3 sequences, around 28% of which appear only once. Sample: CD8+ T cells from cultured PBMCs, taken from culture after CMV antigen stimulation. Receptor source: a human donor in good health (CMV status not recorded). Some clones in this sample may be carry-over from other donors' samples.

This chain's CDR3 is CASTQGGASSYNEQFF. CDR3 coding DNA: TGTGCCAGCACCCAAGGCGGGGCTAGCTCCTACAATGAGCAGTTCTTC. This sequence joins TRBV27 and TRBJ2-1; TRBD2 might be the D (6 bases). This CDR3 is built from 16 residues. The germline gives CDR1 MNHEY, CDR2 SMNVEV (reference sequence). With 7 bases removed from V and 0 bases from J, the gap between germline ends came to 16 bases.

The chain employs TRBV6-5 and TRBJ2-3; 11 bases map to TRBD2. The CDR3 loop spans 21 amino acids. After removal of 7 bases from V and 0 bases from J, the junction contained 21 bases not matched to a gene. The germline V gene encodes CDR1 MNHEY and CDR2 SVGAGI. Here the CDR3 DNA reads TGTGCCAGCACTTTGGACAGGGAAATGCCTAGCGGGGGGCCTAGCACAGATACGCAGTATTTT. Encoded protein: CASTLDREMPSGGPSTDTQYF.

This clonotype was seen a handful of times. The chain links TRBV3-1 to TRBJ2-1, with 14 bases matching TRBD2. V shed 8 bases and J 0 bases; nucleotides not matched to a gene: 6. The CDR3 length is 17 residues. Looked up from germline, CDR1 is LGHDT and CDR2 is YNNKEL (reference sequence). This chain's CDR3 is CASEGLAGGRSYNEQFF. CDR3 DNA: TGTGCCAGCGAAGGACTAGCGGGGGGACGCTCCTACAATGAGCAGTTCTTC.

Worth noting for this clonotype: A much larger clone lies a single base off, so this may be a read error. CDR3 nucleotide sequence: TGTGCCAGCAGCCAGCAACAGGTGAACCCCTCCTACGAGCAGTACTTC. Protein product: CASSQQQVNPSYEQYF. The chain joins TRBV4-2 to TRBJ2-7, with TRBD1 as a possible D gene (5 bases). Deletions cut 3 bases from V and 0 bases from J, with 15 bases between. Germline V gene data show CDR1 as LGHNA and CDR2 as YNFKEQ. The CDR3 totals 16 residues.

V is TRBV27 and J is TRBJ2-1, with 9 bases identical to TRBD2. Losses at the gene ends were 2 bases for V and 8 bases for J; bases not matched to a gene: 7. CDR1 is MNHEY, CDR2 SMNVEV, per germline (reference sequence). There are 15 residues in the CDR3. CDR3 in amino acids: CASSLAGGLDYEQFF. The CDR3 DNA sequence: TGTGCCAGCAGTTTAGCGGGGGGGCTTGATTATGAGCAGTTCTTC.

This chain uses TRBV5-6 with TRBJ2-3; TRBD2 might be the D (5 bases). CDR1 is SGHDT, CDR2 YYEEEE, per germline. V was shortened by 4 bases and J by 2 bases, with 17 bases between the two germline ends. The CDR3 length is 16 residues. The CDR3 DNA follows: TGTGCCAGCAGCCCCCCCTTCGGAGGTTTCACAGATACGCAGTATTTT. Its translation is CASSPPFGGFTDTQYF.

V is TRBV7-6 and J is TRBJ1-4; no definite D call. In germline, CDR1 is SGHVS, CDR2 FNYEAQ. V was shortened by 1 base and J by 0 bases, with 9 bases between the two germline ends. This CDR3 has 16 amino acids. CDR3 sequence: CASSLDLRATNEKLFF. In DNA form, the CDR3 reads TGTGCCAGCAGCTTAGATTTGAGGGCAACTAATGAAAAACTGTTTTTT.

There are many counts of this clonotype. J is TRBJ2-3 and V is TRBV12-3 or TRBV12-4, with 10 positions matching TRBD2. The CDR3 totals 16 residues. The V segment lost 2 bases and the J segment 2 bases; nucleotides outside the gene matches: 4. CDR3 loop: CASSLSSGGDTDTQYF. Here the CDR3 DNA reads TGTGCCAGCAGTTTATCCAGCGGGGGGGACACAGATACGCAGTATTTT.

The V call is TRBV27, the J call TRBJ1-2, with D unclear. The germline V gene has CDR1 MNHEY and CDR2 SMNVEV (reference sequence). Trimming took 2 bases from V and 0 from J, leaving 16 bases between them. The CDR3 runs 17 residues. For the CDR3, the DNA is TGTGCCAGCAGTTTAATATCCCCCAGAGCTTCTAACTATGGCTACACCTTC. It yields the protein CASSLISPRASNYGYTF.

This sequence joins TRBV12-3 or TRBV12-4 and TRBJ2-3; the match to TRBD2 covers 7 bases. Losses at the gene ends were 4 bases for V and 0 bases for J; bases not matched to a gene: 4. CDR3 length equals 15 residues. CDR3 in amino acids: CASSYTSASTDTQYF. The CDR3 DNA follows: TGTGCCAGCAGTTATACTAGCGCTAGCACAGATACGCAGTATTTT.

The chain is built from TRBV5-6 and TRBJ2-7, with D perhaps TRBD2 (7 bases). Deletions cut 4 bases from V and 7 bases from J, with 18 bases between. This CDR3 contains 14 residues. Germline-derived CDR1 and CDR2 are SGHDT and YYEEEE. The CDR3 DNA sequence: TGTGCCAGCAGCCCCCCGGGGGGCCAAGGGGAGCAGTACTTC. Its translation is CASSPPGGQGEQYF.

This clonotype was counted many times. The gene calls are TRBV7-8 and TRBJ2-5; 8 bases match TRBD2. CDR1 and CDR2 from the germline V gene are SGHVS and FQNEAQ. V lost 5 bases and J lost 5; bases outside the gene matches: 7. The CDR3 covers 14 residues. In DNA, the CDR3 is TGTGCCAGCAGCCCGCGGGGGGTTGGGGAGACCCAGTACTTC. This sequence encodes CASSPRGVGETQYF.

The CDR3 coding sequence is TGCGCCAGCAGCCAAGTCCAGGGGAACACCGGGGAGCTGTTTTTT. This gives the protein CASSQVQGNTGELFF. The chain recombines TRBV4-1 with TRBJ2-2, with a possible D match to TRBD1 (5 bases). From germline, CDR1 is MGHRA and CDR2 YSYEKL. V was clipped by 1 base and J by 1 base, with 7 bases between them. This CDR3 is 15 amino acids long.

This clonotype was seen at least ten times. CDR3 region: CASSPGASGNTIYF. In DNA form, the CDR3 reads TGTGCCAGCAGCCCCGGCGCATCTGGAAACACCATATATTTT. V is TRBV7-2 and J is TRBJ1-3; D remains ambiguous. This CDR3 region has 14 residues. The V end lost 5 bases, the J end lost 1 base, and 9 bases lay between the germline ends. Germline CDR1 and CDR2: SGHTA and FQGNSA.

The V gene is TRBV9, the J gene TRBJ1-1, with 7 bases matching TRBD1. CDR3 length: 14 residues. The V and J ends lost 3 bases and 1 base, in that order; junction bases with no gene match: 3. In germline, CDR1 is SGDLS, CDR2 YYNGEE. This CDR3 reads CASSGQGGNTEAFF. The CDR3 DNA is TGTGCCAGCAGCGGACAGGGTGGGAACACTGAAGCTTTCTTT. Combining the CDR3 with reference TRBV9 and TRBJ1-1 gives the whole variable domain DSGVTQTPKHLITATGQRVTLRCSPRSGDLSVYWYQQSLDQGLQFLIQYYNGEERAKGNILERFSAQQFPDLHSELNLSSLELGDSALYFCASSGQGGNTEAFFGQGTRLTVV.

The V call is TRBV6-2 or TRBV6-3, the J call TRBJ2-1; 12 positions agree with TRBD2. The V gene's germline CDR1 is MNHEY and CDR2 SVGEGT. CDR3 length: 16 amino acids. Losses at the gene ends were 7 bases for V and 9 bases for J; bases not matched to a gene: 13. CDR3 residues: CASIKGLAGGQGEQFF. DNA of the CDR3: TGTGCCAGCATCAAAGGCCTAGCGGGGGGGCAGGGTGAGCAGTTCTTC.

The chain recombines TRBV7-8 with TRBJ1-5; D is unresolved. CDR1 SGHVS and CDR2 FQNEAQ come from the germline V gene. Trimming stripped 0 bases from V and 1 base from J, with 13 bases between. This CDR3 contains 17 residues. For the CDR3, the DNA is TGTGCCAGCAGCTTAGCGGGATCCTTCGGAAGCAATCAGCCCCAGCATTTT. It yields the protein CASSLAGSFGSNQPQHF.

The chain joins TRBV27 to TRBJ1-4; D unclear. Germline V gene data show CDR1 as MNHEY and CDR2 as SMNVEV (reference sequence). This CDR3 is built from 14 residues. Trimming cost V 4 bases and J 5 bases, with 11 bases left between them. The CDR3 nucleotides read TGTGCCAGCAGTTCAGGTTTGCTGAATGAAAAACTGTTTTTT. Its translation is CASSSGLLNEKLFF.

This clonotype appeared a few times. The chain recombines TRBV7-6 with TRBJ1-1; D is uncertain. There are 15 residues in the CDR3. Germline V gives CDR1 SGHVS, CDR2 FNYEAQ. V lost 6 bases and J 1 base, leaving 15 bases between the germline ends. CDR3 in DNA: TGTGCCAGCAGTTCAACTGTGGATAAGAACACTGAAGCTTTCTTT. The encoded protein is CASSSTVDKNTEAFF.

This clonotype was found many times. The J gene is TRBJ2-3, the V gene TRBV7-3; no clear D. The CDR3 consists of 13 residues. Germline values: CDR1 SGHTA, CDR2 FQGTGA. Trimming left V 6 bases short and J 8 bases short, with 15 bases between. The CDR3 here is CASRLGSTGTQYF. In nucleotides, the CDR3 is TGTGCCAGCAGGTTGGGTAGTACTGGTACGCAGTATTTT.

There are a few counts of this clonotype. V gene TRBV7-6 combines with J gene TRBJ2-3; possibly TRBD1 or TRBD2 for D (6 bases each). The germline gives CDR1 SGHVS, CDR2 FNYEAQ. The germline V and J ends were trimmed by 4 bases and 5 bases, with 19 bases remaining between them. The CDR3 sequence is 16 residues long. The CDR3 bases are TGTGCCAGCAGCTCCCCGATAGGGGGGCCGGGAGATACGCAGTATTTT. The encoded protein is CASSSPIGGPGDTQYF.

This chain uses TRBV24-1 with TRBJ2-3; D gene unclear. Germline-derived CDR1 and CDR2 are KGHDR and SFDVKD. Trimming cost V 7 bases and J 4 bases, with 11 bases left between them. The CDR3 has 13 amino acids. The chain's CDR3 is CATSDRWADTQYF. For the CDR3, the DNA is TGTGCCACCAGCGACCGATGGGCAGATACGCAGTATTTT.

This chain links TRBV12-3 or TRBV12-4 with TRBJ2-1; 7 positions agree with TRBD2. CDR3 length: 14 amino acids. With 5 bases clipped from V and 6 bases from J, the junction kept 7 bases outside the gene matches. The CDR3 protein is CASSGGSWSNEQFF. The CDR3 bases are TGTGCCAGCAGTGGCGGGAGTTGGTCCAATGAGCAGTTCTTC.

This clonotype was counted between two and nine times. V usage is TRBV7-7 and J usage is TRBJ1-4; D remains unclear. The V and J ends lost 5 bases and 8 bases respectively, with 9 bases between them. CDR1 is SSHAT, CDR2 FNYEAQ, per germline (reference sequence). The CDR3 covers 12 residues. The CDR3 region is CASSPLDEKLFF. The CDR3 coding sequence is TGTGCCAGCAGCCCCCTGGACGAAAAACTGTTTTTT. Complete variable domain (other parts from reference TRBV7-7 and TRBJ1-4): GAGVSQSPRYKVTKRGQDVTLRCDPISSHATLYWYQQALGQGPEFLTYFNYEAQPDKSGLPSDRFSAERPEGSISTLTIQRTEQRDSAMYRCASSPLDEKLFFGSGTQLSVL.

This clonotype showed up just a few times. The chain links TRBV19 to TRBJ2-3; D is possibly TRBD1 (5 bases). V gave up 8 bases and J gave up 4 bases, with 16 bases separating them. In germline, CDR1 is LNHDA, CDR2 SQIVND (reference sequence). CDR3 size: 14 residues. The CDR3 sequence: CASGQGFGADTQYF. Here the CDR3 DNA reads TGTGCCAGTGGGCAGGGATTTGGTGCAGATACGCAGTATTTT.